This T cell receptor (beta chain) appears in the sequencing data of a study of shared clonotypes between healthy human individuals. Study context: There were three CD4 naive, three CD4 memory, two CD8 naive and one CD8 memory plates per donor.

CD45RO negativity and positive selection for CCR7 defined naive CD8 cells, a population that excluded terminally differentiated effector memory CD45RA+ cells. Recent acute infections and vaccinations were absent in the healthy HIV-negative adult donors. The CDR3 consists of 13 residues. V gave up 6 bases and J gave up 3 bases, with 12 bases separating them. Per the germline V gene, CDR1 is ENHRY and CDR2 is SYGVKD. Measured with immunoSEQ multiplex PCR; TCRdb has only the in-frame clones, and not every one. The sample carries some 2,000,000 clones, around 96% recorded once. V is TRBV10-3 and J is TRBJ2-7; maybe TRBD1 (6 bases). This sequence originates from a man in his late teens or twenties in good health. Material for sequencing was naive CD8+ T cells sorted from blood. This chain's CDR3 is CAISPGRGYEQYF. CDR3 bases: TGTGCCATCAGCCCCGGCAGGGGCTACGAGCAGTACTTC.